This T cell receptor beta chain stems from a study of T-cell reconstitution after alpha-beta-depleted transplantation in children. The ends were cut back, 6 bases at V and 10 bases at J, with 19 bases in the middle. This CDR3 has 15 amino acids. In germline, CDR1 is MNHEY, CDR2 SMNVEV (reference sequence). Researchers prepared the TCRbeta library using unique molecular identifiers, the study reports. TCRdb re-called the PCR reads through MiXCR, storing one row per CDR3 protein. The profile covers some 600,000 distinct CDR3 sequences, with around 17% appearing a single time and 1.1% taken by the ten largest.

The chain recombines TRBV27 with TRBJ1-6; TRBD1 might be the D (6 bases). The source was PBMCs from the stem cell graft donor, collected from the stem cell graft. The sequence was collected from a human donor who donated a stem cell graft to a child with acute myeloid leukemia. Here the CDR3 reads CASRRGRGTGSPLHF. The CDR3 nucleotides read TGTGCCAGCAGAAGGGGCAGGGGAACTGGGTCACCCCTCCACTTT.